What follows are 3 T cell receptor beta chains derived from one specimen sequenced in a study of blood T cell repertoires in COVID-19 (TCRdb year 2020). Libraries were made using the immunoSEQ multiplex PCR assay. TCRdb carries this immuneACCESS record with in-frame sequences only. Its versions omit some clonotypes, under half of them owing to an unresolved V gene in the studies checked, with the rest unexplained. The sample table holds roughly 61,000 clones, of which around 67% were seen once. 14% of the sample is taken by the ten largest. The sequencing input was peripheral blood. All receptors come from a woman aged 70-85 years with acute or convalescent COVID-19.

The genes are TRBV4-1 and TRBJ2-2; 8 bases map to TRBD1. The trim removed 3 bases at V and 4 bases at J, leaving 19 bases unmatched. The CDR3 is made up of 20 amino acids. Germline V lookup: CDR1 MGHRA, CDR2 YSYEKL. In nucleotides, the CDR3 is TGCGCCAGCAGCCATCCATTGGGACGACAGGGGCCCTCGTCCACCGGGGAGCTGTTTTTT. Protein: CASSHPLGRQGPSSTGELFF.

The chain joins TRBV5-4 to TRBJ1-2; 8 bases agree with TRBD1. Per the germline V gene, CDR1 is SGHNT and CDR2 is YYREEE (reference sequence). There are 14 residues in the CDR3. J lost 6 bases, V lost 4 bases, and 8 bases had no gene match. In nucleotides, the CDR3 is TGTGCCAGCAGCCTACAGGGGGTTTACGATGGCTACACCTTC. It encodes CASSLQGVYDGYTF.

This clone has only a few counts. The chain joins TRBV19 to TRBJ1-2; tentative D call: TRBD1 (6 bases). Germline V CDR1 and CDR2: LNHDA, SQIVND (reference sequence). This CDR3 spans 14 amino acids. The V end was cut by 5 bases, the J end by 5 bases, with 15 bases between. The CDR3 sequence: CASSGSGARYGYTF. The CDR3 DNA reads TGTGCCAGTAGTGGGTCAGGGGCAAGGTATGGCTACACCTTC.